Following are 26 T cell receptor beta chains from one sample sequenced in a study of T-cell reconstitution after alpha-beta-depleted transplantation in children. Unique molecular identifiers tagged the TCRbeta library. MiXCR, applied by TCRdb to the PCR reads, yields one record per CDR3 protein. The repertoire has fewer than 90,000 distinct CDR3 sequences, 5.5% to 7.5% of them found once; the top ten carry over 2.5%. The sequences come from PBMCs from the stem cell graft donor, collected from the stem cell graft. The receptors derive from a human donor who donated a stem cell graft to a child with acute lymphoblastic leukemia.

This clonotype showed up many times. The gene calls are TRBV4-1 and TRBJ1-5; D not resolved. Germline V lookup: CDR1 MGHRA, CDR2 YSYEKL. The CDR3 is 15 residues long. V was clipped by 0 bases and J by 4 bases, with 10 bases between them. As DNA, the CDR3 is TGCGCCAGCAGCCAAGAAGGGATCCTAAATCAGCCCCAGCATTTT. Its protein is CASSQEGILNQPQHF.

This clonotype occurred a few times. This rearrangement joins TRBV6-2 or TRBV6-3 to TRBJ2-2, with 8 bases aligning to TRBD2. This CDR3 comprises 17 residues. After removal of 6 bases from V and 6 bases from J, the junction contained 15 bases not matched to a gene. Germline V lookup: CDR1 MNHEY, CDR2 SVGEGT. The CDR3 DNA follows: TGTGCCAGCAGATCTTGGCAAGCGGGAGCATTCGCCGGGGAGCTGTTTTTT. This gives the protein CASRSWQAGAFAGELFF.

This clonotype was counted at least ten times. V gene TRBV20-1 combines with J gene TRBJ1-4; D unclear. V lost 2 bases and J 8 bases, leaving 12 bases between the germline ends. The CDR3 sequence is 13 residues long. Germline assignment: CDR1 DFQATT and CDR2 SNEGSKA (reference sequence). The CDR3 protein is CSARRGLEEKLFF. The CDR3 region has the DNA TGCAGTGCTAGACGGGGTCTAGAAGAAAAACTGTTTTTT.

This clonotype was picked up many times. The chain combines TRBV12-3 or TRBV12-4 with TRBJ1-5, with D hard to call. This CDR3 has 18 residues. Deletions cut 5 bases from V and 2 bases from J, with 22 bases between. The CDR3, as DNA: TGTGCCAGCAGTCCTAACCGCCCGGGAACAGCGCGCAATCAGCCCCAGCATTTT. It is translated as CASSPNRPGTARNQPQHF.

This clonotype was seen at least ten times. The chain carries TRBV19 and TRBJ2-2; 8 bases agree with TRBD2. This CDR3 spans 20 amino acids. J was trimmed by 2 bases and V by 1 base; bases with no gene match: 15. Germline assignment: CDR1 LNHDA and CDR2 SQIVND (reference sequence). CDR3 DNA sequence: TGTGCCAGTAGTATAGGGGTAGGGTCTATACTAGCGGACAACACCGGGGAGCTGTTTTTT. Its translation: CASSIGVGSILADNTGELFF.

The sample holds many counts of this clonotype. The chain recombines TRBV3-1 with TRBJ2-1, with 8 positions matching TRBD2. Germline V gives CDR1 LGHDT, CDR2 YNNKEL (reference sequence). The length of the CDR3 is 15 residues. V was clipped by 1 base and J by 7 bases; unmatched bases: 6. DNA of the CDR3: TGTGCCAGCAGCCAAGCGGCGGGAGGATCTAATGAGCAGTTCTTC. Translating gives CASSQAAGGSNEQFF.

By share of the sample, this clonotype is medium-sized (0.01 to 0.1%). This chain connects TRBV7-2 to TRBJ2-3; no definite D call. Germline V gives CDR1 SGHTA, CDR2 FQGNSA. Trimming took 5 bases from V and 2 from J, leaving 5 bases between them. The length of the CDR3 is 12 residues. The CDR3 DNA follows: TGTGCCAGCAGCCCGTACACAGATACGCAGTATTTT. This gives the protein CASSPYTDTQYF.

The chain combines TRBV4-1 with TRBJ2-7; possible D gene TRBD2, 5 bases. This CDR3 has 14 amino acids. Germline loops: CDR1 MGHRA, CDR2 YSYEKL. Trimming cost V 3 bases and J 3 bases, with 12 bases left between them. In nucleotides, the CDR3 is TGCGCCAGCAGCCATGTCGAGGGTAGCTACGAGCAGTACTTC. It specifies CASSHVEGSYEQYF.

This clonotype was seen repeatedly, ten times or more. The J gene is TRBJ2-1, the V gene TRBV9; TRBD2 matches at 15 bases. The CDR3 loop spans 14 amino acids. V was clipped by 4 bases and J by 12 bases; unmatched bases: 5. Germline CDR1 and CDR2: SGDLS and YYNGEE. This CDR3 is CASSLGLAGGVQFF. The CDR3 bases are TGTGCCAGCAGCTTAGGACTAGCGGGAGGGGTGCAGTTCTTC.

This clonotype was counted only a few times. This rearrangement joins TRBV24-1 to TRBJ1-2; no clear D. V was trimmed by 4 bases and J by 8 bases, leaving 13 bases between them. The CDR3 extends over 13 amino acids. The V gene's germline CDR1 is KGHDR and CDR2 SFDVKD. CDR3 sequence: CATSELDFNGYTF. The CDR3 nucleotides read TGTGCCACCAGTGAGCTCGACTTCAACGGCTACACCTTC.

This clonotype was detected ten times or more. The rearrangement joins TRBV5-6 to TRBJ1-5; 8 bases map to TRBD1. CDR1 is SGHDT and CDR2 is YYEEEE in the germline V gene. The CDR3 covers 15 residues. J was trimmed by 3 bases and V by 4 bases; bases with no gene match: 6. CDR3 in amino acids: CASSRGTGHNQPQHF. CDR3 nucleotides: TGTGCCAGCAGCCGAGGGACAGGTCACAATCAGCCCCAGCATTTT. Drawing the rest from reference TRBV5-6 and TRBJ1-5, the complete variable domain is DAGVTQSPTHLIKTRGQQVTLRCSPKSGHDTVSWYQQALGQGPQFIFQYYEEEERQRGNFPDRFSGHQFPNYSSELNVNALLLGDSALYLCASSRGTGHNQPQHFGDGTRLSIL.

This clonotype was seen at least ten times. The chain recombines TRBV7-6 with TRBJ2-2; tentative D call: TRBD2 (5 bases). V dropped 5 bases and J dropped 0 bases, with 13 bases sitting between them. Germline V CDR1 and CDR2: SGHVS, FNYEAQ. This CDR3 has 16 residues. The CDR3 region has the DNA TGTGCCAGCAGCCCCTCGGGAAGGGCGAACACCGGGGAGCTGTTTTTT. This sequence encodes CASSPSGRANTGELFF.

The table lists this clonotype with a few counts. CDR3 in amino acids: CSARGPPSIIEQYF. The CDR3, as DNA: TGCAGTGCTAGAGGGCCCCCCTCTATCATAGAGCAGTACTTC. This chain uses TRBV20-1 with TRBJ2-7; D gene ambiguous. The germline V gene encodes CDR1 DFQATT and CDR2 SNEGSKA (reference sequence). CDR3 length equals 14 residues. Trimming pared 1 base from V and 7 bases from J, leaving 17 bases between.

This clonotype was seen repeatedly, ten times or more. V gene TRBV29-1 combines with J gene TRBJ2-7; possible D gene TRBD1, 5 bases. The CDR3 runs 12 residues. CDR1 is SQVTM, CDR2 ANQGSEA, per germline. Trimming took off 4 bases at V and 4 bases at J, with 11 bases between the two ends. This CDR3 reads CSVATVSYEQYF. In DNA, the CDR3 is TGCAGCGTTGCGACAGTGAGTTACGAGCAGTACTTC.

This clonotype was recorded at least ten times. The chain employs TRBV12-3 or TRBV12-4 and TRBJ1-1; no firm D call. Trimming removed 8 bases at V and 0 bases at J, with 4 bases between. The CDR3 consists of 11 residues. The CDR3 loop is CASGMNTEAFF. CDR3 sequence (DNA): TGTGCCAGCGGGATGAACACTGAAGCTTTCTTT.

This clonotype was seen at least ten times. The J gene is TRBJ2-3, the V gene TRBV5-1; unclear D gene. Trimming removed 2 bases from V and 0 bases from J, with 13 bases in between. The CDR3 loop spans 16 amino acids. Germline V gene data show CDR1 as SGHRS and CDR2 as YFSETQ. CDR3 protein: CASSFNSRMSTDTQYF. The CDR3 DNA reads TGCGCCAGCAGCTTTAATTCTCGGATGAGCACAGATACGCAGTATTTT.

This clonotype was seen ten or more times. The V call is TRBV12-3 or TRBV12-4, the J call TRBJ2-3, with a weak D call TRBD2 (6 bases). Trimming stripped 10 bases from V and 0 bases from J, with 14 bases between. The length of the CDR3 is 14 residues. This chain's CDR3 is CATGRDRSTDTQYF. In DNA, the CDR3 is TGTGCCACCGGGCGGGACCGCAGCACAGATACGCAGTATTTT.

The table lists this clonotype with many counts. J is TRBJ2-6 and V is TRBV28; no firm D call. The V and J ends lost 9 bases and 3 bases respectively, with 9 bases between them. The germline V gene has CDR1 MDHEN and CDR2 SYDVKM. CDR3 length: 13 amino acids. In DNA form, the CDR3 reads TGTGCCAGTAGAAACAGTGGGGCCAACGTCCTGACTTTC. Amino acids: CASRNSGANVLTF.

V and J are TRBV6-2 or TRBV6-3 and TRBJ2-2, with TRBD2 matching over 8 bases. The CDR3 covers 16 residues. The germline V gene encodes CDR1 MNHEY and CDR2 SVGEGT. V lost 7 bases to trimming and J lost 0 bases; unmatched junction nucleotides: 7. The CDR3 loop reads CASTFPGLANTGELFF. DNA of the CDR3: TGTGCCAGCACATTTCCGGGACTAGCGAACACCGGGGAGCTGTTTTTT.

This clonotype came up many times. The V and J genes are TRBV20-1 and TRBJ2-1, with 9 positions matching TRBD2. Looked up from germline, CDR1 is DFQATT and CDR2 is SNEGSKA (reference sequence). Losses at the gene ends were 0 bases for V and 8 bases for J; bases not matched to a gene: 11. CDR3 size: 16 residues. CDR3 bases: TGCAGTGCTAGAGATCCGGGACTAGCATCATTCTATGAGCAGTTCTTC. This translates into CSARDPGLASFYEQFF.

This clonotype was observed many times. CDR3 protein: CAISEGGPPGANVLTF. The DNA of the CDR3 is TGTGCCATCAGTGAAGGGGGTCCCCCCGGGGCCAACGTCCTGACTTTC. This rearrangement joins TRBV10-3 to TRBJ2-6; D is perhaps TRBD1 (6 bases). Trimming removed 3 bases from V and 4 bases from J, with 13 bases in between. There are 16 residues in the CDR3. Germline CDR1 reads ENHRY; CDR2 reads SYGVKD.

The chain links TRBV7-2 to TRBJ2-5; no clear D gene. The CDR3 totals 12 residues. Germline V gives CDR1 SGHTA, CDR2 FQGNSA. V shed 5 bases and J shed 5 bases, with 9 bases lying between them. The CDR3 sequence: CASSPNPETQYF. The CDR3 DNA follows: TGTGCCAGCAGCCCAAACCCCGAGACCCAGTACTTC. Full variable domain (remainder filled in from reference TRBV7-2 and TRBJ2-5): GAGVSQSPSNKVTEKGKDVELRCDPISGHTALYWYRQSLGQGLEFLIYFQGNSAPDKSGLPSDRFSAERTGGSVSTLTIQRTQQEDSAVYLCASSPNPETQYFGPGTRLLVL.

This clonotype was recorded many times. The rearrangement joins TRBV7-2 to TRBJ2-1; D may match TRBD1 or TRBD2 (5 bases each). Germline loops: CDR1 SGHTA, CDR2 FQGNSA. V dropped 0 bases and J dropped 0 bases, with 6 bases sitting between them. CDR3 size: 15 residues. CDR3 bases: TGTGCCAGCAGCTTAGCGAGGGGCTCCTACAATGAGCAGTTCTTC. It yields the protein CASSLARGSYNEQFF.

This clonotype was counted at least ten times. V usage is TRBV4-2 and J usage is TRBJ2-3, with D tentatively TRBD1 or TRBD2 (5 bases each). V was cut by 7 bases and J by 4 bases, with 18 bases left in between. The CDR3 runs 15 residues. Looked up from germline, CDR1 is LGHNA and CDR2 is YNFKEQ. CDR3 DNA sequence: TGTGCCAGCACCCTACGGGACGGGGAATCAGATACGCAGTATTTT. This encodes CASTLRDGESDTQYF.

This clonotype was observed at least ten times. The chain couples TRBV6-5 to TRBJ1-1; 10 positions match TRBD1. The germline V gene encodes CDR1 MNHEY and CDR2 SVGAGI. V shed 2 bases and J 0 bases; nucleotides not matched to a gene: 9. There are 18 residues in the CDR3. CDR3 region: CASSYRDRGLLMNTEAFF. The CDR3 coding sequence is TGTGCCAGCAGTTACAGGGACAGGGGACTACTCATGAACACTGAAGCTTTCTTT.

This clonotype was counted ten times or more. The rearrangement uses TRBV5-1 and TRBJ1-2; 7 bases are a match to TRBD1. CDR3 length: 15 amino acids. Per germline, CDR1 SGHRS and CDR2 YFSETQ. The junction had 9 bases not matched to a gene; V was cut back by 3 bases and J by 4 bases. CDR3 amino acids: CASSSRLRDSYGYTF. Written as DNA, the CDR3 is TGCGCCAGCAGCTCCCGCCTCCGGGACAGCTATGGCTACACCTTC.